This T cell receptor (beta chain) came from a study of T-cell memory formation after mild COVID-19. This clonotype occurred a few times. TCRdb re-called the 5' RACE reads through MiXCR, storing one row per CDR3 protein. This repertoire shows 530,000 or so distinct CDR3 sequences, around 16% found once; its top ten account for roughly 7.8%. This CDR3 is 19 amino acids long. V shed 0 bases, J shed 2 bases, and the junction held 15 bases outside the gene matches. Germline V lookup: CDR1 LGHNA, CDR2 YSLEER. The sequenced sample was PBMCs or a T cell subset sorted from them (not recorded which). The sequence was obtained from an adult woman who had mild COVID-19 (a few samples of this study predate the infection). Cell type and time point are not known. The chain recombines TRBV4-3 with TRBJ2-5; 7 positions match TRBD2. The CDR3 here is CASSQDGWGTGGFQETQYF. In DNA form, the CDR3 reads TGCGCCAGCAGCCAAGATGGTTGGGGGACCGGGGGGTTTCAAGAGACCCAGTACTTC.